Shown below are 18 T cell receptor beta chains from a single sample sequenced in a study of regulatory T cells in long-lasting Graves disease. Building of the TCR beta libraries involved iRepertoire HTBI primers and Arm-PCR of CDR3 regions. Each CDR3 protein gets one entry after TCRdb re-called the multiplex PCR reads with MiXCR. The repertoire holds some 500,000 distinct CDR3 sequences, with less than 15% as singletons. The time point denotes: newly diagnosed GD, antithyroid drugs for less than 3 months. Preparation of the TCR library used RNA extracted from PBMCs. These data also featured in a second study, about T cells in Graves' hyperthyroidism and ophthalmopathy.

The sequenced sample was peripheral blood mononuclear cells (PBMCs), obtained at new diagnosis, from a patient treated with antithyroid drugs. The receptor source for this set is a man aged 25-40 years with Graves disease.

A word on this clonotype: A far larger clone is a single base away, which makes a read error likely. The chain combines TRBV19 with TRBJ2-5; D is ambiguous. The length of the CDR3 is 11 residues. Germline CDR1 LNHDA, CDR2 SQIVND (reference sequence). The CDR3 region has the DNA TGTGCCAGTAGTATATTTGGAGAGCAGTCCTTC. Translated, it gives CASSIFGEQSF.

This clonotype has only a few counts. The CDR3 region is CASTFGLAGLTDTQYF. The CDR3 DNA reads TGTGCCAGCACCTTCGGACTAGCGGGTCTCACAGATACGCAGTATTTT. This sequence joins TRBV3-1 and TRBJ2-3, with 11 bases aligning to TRBD2. Germline CDR1 is LGHDT and CDR2 is YNNKEL (reference sequence). J gave up 2 bases and V 7 bases, and 8 bases lay outside the gene matches. The CDR3 length is 16 residues.

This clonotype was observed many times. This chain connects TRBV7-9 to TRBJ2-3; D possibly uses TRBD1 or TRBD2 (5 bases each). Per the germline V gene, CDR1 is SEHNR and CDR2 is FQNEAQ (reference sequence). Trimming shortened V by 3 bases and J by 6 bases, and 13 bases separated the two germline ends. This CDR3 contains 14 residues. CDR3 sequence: CASSLTGPEDTQYF. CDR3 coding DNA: TGTGCCAGCAGCTTGACGGGACCGGAGGATACGCAGTATTTT. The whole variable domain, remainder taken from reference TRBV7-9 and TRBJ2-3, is DTGVSQNPRHKITKRGQNVTFRCDPISEHNRLYWYRQTLGQGPEFLTYFQNEAQLEKSRLLSDRFSAERPKGSFSTLEIQRTEQGDSAMYLCASSLTGPEDTQYFGPGTRLTVL.

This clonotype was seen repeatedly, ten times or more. Here the CDR3 reads CASSLETPNIQYF. CDR3 bases: TGTGCCAGCAGTTTAGAGACACCTAACATTCAGTACTTC. This chain links TRBV27 with TRBJ2-4; no reliable D call. V was shortened by 2 bases and J by 7 bases, with 9 bases between the two germline ends. Germline V lookup: CDR1 MNHEY, CDR2 SMNVEV (reference sequence). This CDR3 comprises 13 residues.

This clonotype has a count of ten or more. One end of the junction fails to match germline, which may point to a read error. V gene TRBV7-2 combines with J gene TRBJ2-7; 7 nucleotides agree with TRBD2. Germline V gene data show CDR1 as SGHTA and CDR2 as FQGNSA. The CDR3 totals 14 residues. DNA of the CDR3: TGTGCCAGCAGCTTAGCAGCGGGGACCTACGAACAGTACTTC. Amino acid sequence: CASSLAAGTYEQYF.

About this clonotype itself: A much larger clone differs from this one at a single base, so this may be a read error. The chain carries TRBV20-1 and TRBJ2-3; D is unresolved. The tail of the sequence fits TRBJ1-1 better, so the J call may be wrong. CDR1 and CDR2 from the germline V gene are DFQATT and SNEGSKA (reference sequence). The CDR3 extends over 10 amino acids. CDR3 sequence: CSARRREAFF. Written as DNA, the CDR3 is TGCAGTGCTAGGCGGAGAGAAGCTTTCTTT.

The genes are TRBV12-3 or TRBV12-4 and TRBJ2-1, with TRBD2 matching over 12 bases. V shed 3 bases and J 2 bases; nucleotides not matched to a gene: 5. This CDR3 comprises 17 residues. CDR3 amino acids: CASSFMRLAGAYNEQFF. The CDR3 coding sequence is TGTGCCAGCAGTTTTATGAGACTAGCGGGAGCCTACAATGAGCAGTTCTTC.

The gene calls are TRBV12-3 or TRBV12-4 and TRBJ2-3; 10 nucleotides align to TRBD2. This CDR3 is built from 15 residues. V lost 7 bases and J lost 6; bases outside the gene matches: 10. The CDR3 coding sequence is TGTGCCAGCACCACGATCGCTAGCGGGAGTGATACGCAGTATTTT. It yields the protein CASTTIASGSDTQYF.

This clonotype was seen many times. This chain's CDR3 is CASSLEVTSGGELFF. CDR3 nucleotide sequence: TGCGCCAGCAGCTTGGAGGTAACGAGTGGCGGGGAGCTGTTTTTT. The chain is built from TRBV5-1 and TRBJ2-2; D is undetermined. This CDR3 contains 15 residues. The V end was cut by 0 bases, the J end by 7 bases, with 13 bases between. From germline, CDR1 is SGHRS and CDR2 YFSETQ.

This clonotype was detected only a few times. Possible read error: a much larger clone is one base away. For the CDR3, the DNA is TGTGCCAGCAGCTTCCAGGGGGATGGGAGCTACACCTTC. Amino acid sequence: CASSFQGDGSYTF. V gene TRBV7-2 combines with J gene TRBJ1-2; TRBD1 matches at 7 bases. V lost 3 bases, J lost 9 bases, and 7 bases stayed unmatched. This CDR3 region has 13 residues. Germline-derived CDR1 and CDR2 are SGHTA and FQGNSA. Based on the CDR3 plus reference TRBV7-2 and TRBJ1-2, the full variable domain is GAGVSQSPSNKVTEKGKDVELRCDPISGHTALYWYRQSLGQGLEFLIYFQGNSAPDKSGLPSDRFSAERTGGSVSTLTIQRTQQEDSAVYLCASSFQGDGSYTFGSGTRLTVV.

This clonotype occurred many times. The CDR3 is CSASPSGGLHNEQFF. The DNA for the CDR3 is TGCAGTGCTAGCCCCTCGGGAGGACTTCACAATGAGCAGTTCTTC. The chain carries TRBV20-1 and TRBJ2-1; 7 bases match TRBD2. From germline, CDR1 is DFQATT and CDR2 SNEGSKA (reference sequence). V was pared by 3 bases and J by 5 bases, with 10 bases of the junction left unmatched. The CDR3 consists of 15 residues.

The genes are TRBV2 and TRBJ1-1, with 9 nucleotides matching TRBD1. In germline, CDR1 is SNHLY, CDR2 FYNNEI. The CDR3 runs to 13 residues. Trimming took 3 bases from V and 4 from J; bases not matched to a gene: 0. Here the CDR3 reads CASSEGQGTEAFF. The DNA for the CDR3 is TGTGCCAGCAGTGAGGGACAGGGCACTGAAGCTTTCTTT.

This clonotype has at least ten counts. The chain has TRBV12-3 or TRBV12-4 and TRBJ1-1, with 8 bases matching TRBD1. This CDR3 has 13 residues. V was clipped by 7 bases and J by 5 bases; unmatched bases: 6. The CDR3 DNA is TGTGCCAGCACCCGGACAGGGAAAACTGAAGCTTTCTTT. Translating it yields CASTRTGKTEAFF.

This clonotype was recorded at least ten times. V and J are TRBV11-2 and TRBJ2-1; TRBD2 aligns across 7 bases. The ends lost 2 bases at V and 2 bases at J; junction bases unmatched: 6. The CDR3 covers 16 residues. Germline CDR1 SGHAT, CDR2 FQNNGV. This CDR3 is CASSLPPLAPYNEQFF. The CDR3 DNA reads TGTGCCAGCAGCTTACCCCCACTAGCGCCCTACAATGAGCAGTTCTTC.

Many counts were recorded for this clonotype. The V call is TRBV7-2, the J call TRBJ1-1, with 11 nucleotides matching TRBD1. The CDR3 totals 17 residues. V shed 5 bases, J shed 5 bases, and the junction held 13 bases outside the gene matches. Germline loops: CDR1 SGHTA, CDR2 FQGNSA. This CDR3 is CASSPWLGQGAWTEAFF. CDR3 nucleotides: TGTGCCAGCAGCCCCTGGCTAGGACAGGGGGCTTGGACTGAAGCTTTCTTT.

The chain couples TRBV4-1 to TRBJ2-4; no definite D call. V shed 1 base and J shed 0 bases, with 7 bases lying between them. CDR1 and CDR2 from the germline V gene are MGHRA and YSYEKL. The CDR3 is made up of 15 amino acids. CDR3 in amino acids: CASSQGPGAKNIQYF. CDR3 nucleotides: TGCGCCAGCAGCCAAGGTCCCGGAGCCAAAAACATTCAGTACTTC.

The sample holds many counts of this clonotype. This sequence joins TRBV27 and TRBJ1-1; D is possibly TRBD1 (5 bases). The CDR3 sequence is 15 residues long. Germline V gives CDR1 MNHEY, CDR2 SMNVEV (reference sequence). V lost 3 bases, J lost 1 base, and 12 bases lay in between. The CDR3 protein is CASSFGGGRNTEAFF. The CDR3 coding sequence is TGTGCCAGCAGTTTCGGCGGGGGAAGGAACACTGAAGCTTTCTTT.

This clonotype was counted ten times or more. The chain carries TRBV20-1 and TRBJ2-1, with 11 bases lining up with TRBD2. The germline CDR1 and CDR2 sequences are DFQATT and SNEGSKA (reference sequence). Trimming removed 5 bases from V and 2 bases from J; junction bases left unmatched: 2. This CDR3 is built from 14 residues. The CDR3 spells CSAGTSGTYNEQFF. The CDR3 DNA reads TGCAGTGCTGGGACTAGCGGTACCTACAATGAGCAGTTCTTC.